The T cell receptor beta chain described here comes from a study of T cell responses to AZD1222 COVID-19 vaccine. The study's findings and limits: The peak T cell response came first, and repertoires were sampled only after it. In the spike-specific TCR repertoire, nearly half reportedly target unmutated variant regions.

To note about this clone: Its specificity is not known.

V shed 5 bases and J 1 base; nucleotides not matched to a gene: 6. Looked up from germline, CDR1 is SEHNR and CDR2 is FQNEAQ (reference sequence). The CDR3 contains 15 residues. Sequencing used immunoSEQ multiplex PCR; TCRdb keeps in-frame clones, though not all of them. Seen here are tens of thousands of clones, about 78% observed once, and the top ten hold 45% to 50%. The source is an adult who received the AZD1222 COVID-19 vaccine. The sequences come from peripheral blood, collected 28 days after the second AZD1222 dose. The chain uses TRBV7-9 and TRBJ2-5, with TRBD1 matching 8 bases. CDR3 in DNA: TGTGCCAGCAGCCGAGGACAGGGACCCCAAGAGACCCAGTACTTC. This gives the protein CASSRGQGPQETQYF. The variable domain in full, with the rest retrieved from reference TRBV7-9 and TRBJ2-5, is DTGVSQNPRHKITKRGQNVTFRCDPISEHNRLYWYRQTLGQGPEFLTYFQNEAQLEKSRLLSDRFSAERPKGSFSTLEIQRTEQGDSAMYLCASSRGQGPQETQYFGPGTRLLVL.